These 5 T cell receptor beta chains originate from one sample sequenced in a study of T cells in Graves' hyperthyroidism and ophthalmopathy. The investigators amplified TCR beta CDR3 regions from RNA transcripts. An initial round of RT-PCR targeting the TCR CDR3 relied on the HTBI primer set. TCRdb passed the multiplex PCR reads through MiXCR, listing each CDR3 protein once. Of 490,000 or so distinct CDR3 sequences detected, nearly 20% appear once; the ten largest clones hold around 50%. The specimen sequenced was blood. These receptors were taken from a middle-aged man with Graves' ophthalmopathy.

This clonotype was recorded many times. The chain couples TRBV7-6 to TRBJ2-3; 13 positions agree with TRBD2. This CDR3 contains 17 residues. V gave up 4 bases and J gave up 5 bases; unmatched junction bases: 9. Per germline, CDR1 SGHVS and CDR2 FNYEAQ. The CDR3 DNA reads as TGTGCCAGCAGCTCCAACCTCGGACTAGCGGGAGTAGATACGCAGTATTTT. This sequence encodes CASSSNLGLAGVDTQYF.

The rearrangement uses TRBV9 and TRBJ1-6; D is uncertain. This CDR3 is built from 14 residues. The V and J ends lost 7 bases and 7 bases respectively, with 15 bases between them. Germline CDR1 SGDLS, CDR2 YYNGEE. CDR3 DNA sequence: TGTGCCAGCCGGAGCAACTATGAGAATTCACCCCTCCACTTT. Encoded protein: CASRSNYENSPLHF.

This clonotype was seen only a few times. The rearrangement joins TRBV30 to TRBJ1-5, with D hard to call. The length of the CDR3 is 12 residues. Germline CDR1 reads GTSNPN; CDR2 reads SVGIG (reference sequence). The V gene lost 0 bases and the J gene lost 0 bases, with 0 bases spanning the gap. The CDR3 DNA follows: TGTGCCTGGAGTGTTAGCAATCAGCCCCAGCATTTT. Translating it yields CAWSVSNQPQHF.

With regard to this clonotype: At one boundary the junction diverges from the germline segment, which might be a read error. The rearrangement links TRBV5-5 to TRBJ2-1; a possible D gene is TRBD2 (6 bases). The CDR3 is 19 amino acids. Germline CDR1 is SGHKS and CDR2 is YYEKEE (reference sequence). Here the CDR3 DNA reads TGTGCCAGCAGCCCGCGGGATGGCAGACGACTAAGCTCCTACAATGGGCAGTTCTTC. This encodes CASSPRDGRRLSSYNGQFF.

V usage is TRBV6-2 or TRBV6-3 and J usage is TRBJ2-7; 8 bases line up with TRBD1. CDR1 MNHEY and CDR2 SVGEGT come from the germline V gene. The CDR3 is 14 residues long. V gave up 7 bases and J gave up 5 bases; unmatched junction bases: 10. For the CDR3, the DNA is TGTGCCAGCATCCCGGACAGGGAATGTCACGAGCAGTACTTC. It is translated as CASIPDRECHEQYF.